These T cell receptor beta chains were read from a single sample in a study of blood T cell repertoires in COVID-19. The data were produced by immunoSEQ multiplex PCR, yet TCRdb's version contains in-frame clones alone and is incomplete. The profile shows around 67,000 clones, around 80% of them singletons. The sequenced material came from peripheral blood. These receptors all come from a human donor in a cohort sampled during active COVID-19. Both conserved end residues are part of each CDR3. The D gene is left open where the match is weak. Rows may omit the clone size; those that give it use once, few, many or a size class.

CDR3 DNA: TGTGCCAGCAGACCGTTCGGACAGGGGGTTCAGCCCCAGCATTTT
CDR3 protein: CASRPFGQGVQPQHF
J gene: TRBJ1-5
V gene: TRBV6-5
clone size: .
D gene: TRBD1

CDR3 DNA: TGTGCCAGCTCAGCGGGCAGGGGGAACACTGAAGCTTTCTTT
CDR3 protein: CASSAGRGNTEAFF
J gene: TRBJ1-1
V gene: TRBV18
clone size: .
D gene: .

CDR3 DNA: TGCGCCAGCAGAGGTGGGCTAGCGGGAGATACGCAGTATTTT
CDR3 protein: CASRGGLAGDTQYF
J gene: TRBJ2-3
V gene: TRBV5-1
clone size: .
D gene: TRBD2

CDR3 DNA: TGTGCCAGCAGCTTAGTACAGGGGGAGAGCGAGCAGTACTTC
CDR3 protein: CASSLVQGESEQYF
J gene: TRBJ2-7
V gene: TRBV13
clone size: .
D gene: TRBD1

CDR3 DNA: TGCGCCAGCAGTGAGAATACACAAAGCTATGGCTACACCTTC
CDR3 protein: CASSENTQSYGYTF
J gene: TRBJ1-2
V gene: TRBV10-2
clone size: .
D gene: .

CDR3 DNA: TGTGCCAGCAGCTTCACAGGGTCTCAGGGCTACACCTTC
CDR3 protein: CASSFTGSQGYTF
J gene: TRBJ1-2
V gene: TRBV7-2
clone size: .
D gene: .

CDR3 DNA: TGTGCCAGCAGTTACATGGGACTAGCGCAAGAGACCCAGTACTTC
CDR3 protein: CASSYMGLAQETQYF
J gene: TRBJ2-5
V gene: TRBV6-5
clone size: .
D gene: TRBD2

CDR3 DNA: TGTGCCAGCAGCCAAGTAGGATGGGACCCCCGGGGGATCTACGAGCAGTACTTC
CDR3 protein: CASSQVGWDPRGIYEQYF
J gene: TRBJ2-7
V gene: TRBV3-1/TRBV3-2
clone size: .
D gene: .

CDR3 DNA: TGTGCCAGTAGTATCCGAGGGTCCAACCCTTACGAGCAGTACTTC
CDR3 protein: CASSIRGSNPYEQYF
J gene: TRBJ2-7
V gene: TRBV19
clone size: .
D gene: .

CDR3 DNA: TGCAGCGTCGGGCTAGCGGGAGGGCCGAGCGAGCAGTTCTTC
CDR3 protein: CSVGLAGGPSEQFF
J gene: TRBJ2-1
V gene: TRBV29-1
clone size: .
D gene: TRBD2

CDR3 DNA: TGTGCCAGCAGTTTAGCGGGTGAAGGGGCGGCGTATTTT
CDR3 protein: CASSLAGEGAAYF
J gene: TRBJ2-3
V gene: TRBV6-5
clone size: few
D gene: TRBD2

CDR3 DNA: TGCGCCAGCAGCTTGGTCTCCCCAACGGAAGCGGCCGGGGAGCTGTTTTTT
CDR3 protein: CASSLVSPTEAAGELFF
J gene: TRBJ2-2
V gene: TRBV5-1
clone size: .
D gene: .

CDR3 DNA: TGTGCCAGCAGTATTCAAGGAGGCTACGAGCAGTACTTC
CDR3 protein: CASSIQGGYEQYF
J gene: TRBJ2-7
V gene: TRBV2
clone size: .
D gene: .

CDR3 DNA: TGTGCCACCAGCAGAGATACCTATAATGAGCAGTTCTTC
CDR3 protein: CATSRDTYNEQFF
J gene: TRBJ2-1
V gene: TRBV15
clone size: .
D gene: .

CDR3 DNA: TGCGCCAGCAGCCAAGTCAGGACTAGCGGGGCCTCCTACGAGCAGTACTTC
CDR3 protein: CASSQVRTSGASYEQYF
J gene: TRBJ2-7
V gene: TRBV4-1
clone size: few
D gene: TRBD2

CDR3 DNA: TGTGCCAGCAGTATCTCGACAGGGGTCGCGAGTGAGCAGTACTTC
CDR3 protein: CASSISTGVASEQYF
J gene: TRBJ2-7
V gene: TRBV28
clone size: .
D gene: TRBD1

CDR3 DNA: TGTGCCAGCAGCTATCCCCCGGGGAGCTCCTACAATGAGCAGTTCTTC
CDR3 protein: CASSYPPGSSYNEQFF
J gene: TRBJ2-1
V gene: TRBV7-8
clone size: few
D gene: .

CDR3 DNA: TGTGCCAGCAGCGAGGACAGGGGAGTGGGGGAGACCCAGTACTTC
CDR3 protein: CASSEDRGVGETQYF
J gene: TRBJ2-5
V gene: TRBV9
clone size: .
D gene: TRBD1

CDR3 DNA: TGTGCCAGCAGCCGACTAGCGGGAGTGAATGAGCAGTTCTTC
CDR3 protein: CASSRLAGVNEQFF
J gene: TRBJ2-1
V gene: TRBV11-2
clone size: few
D gene: TRBD2

CDR3 DNA: TGTGCCAGCAGCTTAGTCTCTGGGACTAGCGCCCTCTCCTACAATGAGCAGTTCTTC
CDR3 protein: CASSLVSGTSALSYNEQFF
J gene: TRBJ2-1
V gene: TRBV11-2
clone size: .
D gene: TRBD2

CDR3 DNA: TGTGCCAGCAGTTTAAGGTTGGGCGAAGCTTTCTTT
CDR3 protein: CASSLRLGEAFF
J gene: TRBJ1-1
V gene: TRBV28
clone size: .
D gene: .

CDR3 DNA: TGTGCCAGTAGTATCGGGCAGGGCTATGGCTACACCTTC
CDR3 protein: CASSIGQGYGYTF
J gene: TRBJ1-2
V gene: TRBV19
clone size: .
D gene: .

CDR3 DNA: TGTGCCTGGAGTGTCCAGGGGGACTCACCCCTCCACTTT
CDR3 protein: CAWSVQGDSPLHF
J gene: TRBJ1-6
V gene: TRBV30
clone size: once
D gene: TRBD1

CDR3 DNA: TGTGCCAGCAGCCCGGACAGGAATCAGCCCCAGCATTTT
CDR3 protein: CASSPDRNQPQHF
J gene: TRBJ1-5
V gene: TRBV7-2
clone size: .
D gene: TRBD1

CDR3 DNA: TGTGCCAGCAGCCTATGGCGGGAGGCACGACCCACCCCCTACGAGCAGTACTTT
CDR3 protein: CASSLWREARPTPYEQYF
J gene: TRBJ2-7
V gene: TRBV21-1
clone size: .
D gene: .

CDR3 DNA: TGTGCCAGCAGCCAAGATTATCCACCGGGACTAGCGGGAGGGGCACTCTACAATGAGCAGTTCTTC
CDR3 protein: CASSQDYPPGLAGGALYNEQFF
J gene: TRBJ2-1
V gene: TRBV3-1/TRBV3-2
clone size: .
D gene: TRBD2

CDR3 DNA: TGTGCCAGCAGCTACGGAGGGGGCGGGGAGACCCAGTACTTC
CDR3 protein: CASSYGGGGETQYF
J gene: TRBJ2-5
V gene: TRBV7-2
clone size: .
D gene: .

CDR3 DNA: TGTGCCAGCAGCTTCACAGGGGGAGCTTTCTTT
CDR3 protein: CASSFTGGAFF
J gene: TRBJ1-1
V gene: TRBV13
clone size: .
D gene: TRBD1

CDR3 DNA: TGTGCCAGCAGTTCACTTCGGTGGACTGAAGCTTTCTTT
CDR3 protein: CASSSLRWTEAFF
J gene: TRBJ1-1
V gene: TRBV27
clone size: .
D gene: .

CDR3 DNA: TGTGCCAGCAGTTCGGGACTAGCGGGACCAGGCGGGGAGCTGTTTTTT
CDR3 protein: CASSSGLAGPGGELFF
J gene: TRBJ2-2
V gene: TRBV28
clone size: .
D gene: TRBD2

CDR3 DNA: TGTGCCAGCAGATACAGGGTAGGAGGCACAGATACGCAGTATTTT
CDR3 protein: CASRYRVGGTDTQYF
J gene: TRBJ2-3
V gene: TRBV27
clone size: .
D gene: .

CDR3 DNA: TGTACCAGCAATCCGAGCGTTGGCGGAGAGCAGTTCTTC
CDR3 protein: CTSNPSVGGEQFF
J gene: TRBJ2-1
V gene: TRBV28
clone size: .
D gene: .

CDR3 DNA: TGTGCCAGCAGCATAATCACAGGGTCCACCGGGGAGCTGTTTTTT
CDR3 protein: CASSIITGSTGELFF
J gene: TRBJ2-2
V gene: TRBV28
clone size: .
D gene: .

CDR3 DNA: TGTGCCAGCAGCTTAAACCGGGGGGGGCAAGAGACCCAGTACTTC
CDR3 protein: CASSLNRGGQETQYF
J gene: TRBJ2-5
V gene: TRBV11-1
clone size: .
D gene: TRBD2

CDR3 DNA: TGTGCCAGTAGAGGGACAGACCTCAGCTCCTACGAGCAGTACTTC
CDR3 protein: CASRGTDLSSYEQYF
J gene: TRBJ2-7
V gene: TRBV19
clone size: .
D gene: TRBD1

CDR3 DNA: TGTGCCAGCAGTCCTCGGGACAGGGGGGATTCACCCCTCCACTTT
CDR3 protein: CASSPRDRGDSPLHF
J gene: TRBJ1-6
V gene: TRBV6-6
clone size: .
D gene: TRBD1

CDR3 DNA: TGTGCCAGTAGAGGGGGTGCAGCTTCGAACACTGAAGCTTTCTTT
CDR3 protein: CASRGGAASNTEAFF
J gene: TRBJ1-1
V gene: TRBV19
clone size: .
D gene: .

CDR3 DNA: TGTGCCAGCAGCCCGACCACCCCCCCAGCGGGAGCATACAATGAGCAGTTCTTC
CDR3 protein: CASSPTTPPAGAYNEQFF
J gene: TRBJ2-1
V gene: TRBV7-9
clone size: few
D gene: TRBD2

CDR3 DNA: TGTGCCACCGGGGAGCCCCACCAAGAGGGTACGCAGTATTTT
CDR3 protein: CATGEPHQEGTQYF
J gene: TRBJ2-3
V gene: TRBV24-1
clone size: .
D gene: .

CDR3 DNA: TGTGCCACGGCAGGGTCAATCAATCAGCCCCAGCATTTT
CDR3 protein: CATAGSINQPQHF
J gene: TRBJ1-5
V gene: TRBV7-8
clone size: .
D gene: .

CDR3 DNA: TGTGCCAGCAGTGAGGGGACTTCCTCCACAGATACGCAGTATTTT
CDR3 protein: CASSEGTSSTDTQYF
J gene: TRBJ2-3
V gene: TRBV2
clone size: .
D gene: .

CDR3 DNA: TGTGCCAGCAGCCAATCCCTACTATTGAACACTGAAGCTTTCTTT
CDR3 protein: CASSQSLLLNTEAFF
J gene: TRBJ1-1
V gene: TRBV5-6
clone size: .
D gene: .

CDR3 DNA: TGTGCCAGCAGCTTCAGACAGTACAATGAGCAGTTCTTC
CDR3 protein: CASSFRQYNEQFF
J gene: TRBJ2-1
V gene: TRBV7-2
clone size: medium-sized
D gene: .

CDR3 DNA: TGTGCCAGCAGCTTAGAAGGATTTAGCGGGATAAGAGTCGGACAGTACTTC
CDR3 protein: CASSLEGFSGIRVGQYF
J gene: TRBJ2-7
V gene: TRBV7-8
clone size: .
D gene: TRBD2

CDR3 DNA: TGTGCCAGCAGCTTAGAAATCAGGGGGCGCCCTGGAAACACCATATATTTT
CDR3 protein: CASSLEIRGRPGNTIYF
J gene: TRBJ1-3
V gene: TRBV7-9
clone size: few
D gene: TRBD1

CDR3 DNA: TGTGCCAGCAGCGGTCAGGGAGCGGGGGAGCAGTACTTC
CDR3 protein: CASSGQGAGEQYF
J gene: TRBJ2-7
V gene: TRBV2
clone size: once
D gene: TRBD2